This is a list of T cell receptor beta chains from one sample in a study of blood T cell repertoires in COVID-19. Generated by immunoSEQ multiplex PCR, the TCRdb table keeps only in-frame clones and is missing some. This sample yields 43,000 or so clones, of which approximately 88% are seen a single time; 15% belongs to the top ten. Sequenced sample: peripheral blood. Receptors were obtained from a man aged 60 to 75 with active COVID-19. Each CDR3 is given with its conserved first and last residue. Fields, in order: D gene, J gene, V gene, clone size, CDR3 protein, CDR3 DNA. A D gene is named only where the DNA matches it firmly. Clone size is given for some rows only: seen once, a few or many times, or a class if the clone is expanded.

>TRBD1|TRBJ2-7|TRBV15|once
CATRGTGDYEQYF
TGTGCCACCCGCGGGACAGGGGACTACGAGCAGTACTTC
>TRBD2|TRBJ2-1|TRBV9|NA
CASSVALTSGSWNEQFF
TGTGCCAGCAGCGTAGCTCTGACTAGCGGGAGTTGGAATGAGCAGTTCTTC
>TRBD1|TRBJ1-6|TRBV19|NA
CASTSPGQAYSPLHF
TGTGCCAGTACCTCTCCGGGACAGGCCTATTCACCCCTCCACTTT
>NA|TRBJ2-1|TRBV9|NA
CASSVSSAGQYNEQFF
TGTGCCAGCAGCGTATCTTCAGCGGGTCAATACAATGAGCAGTTCTTC
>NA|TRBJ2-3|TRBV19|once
CASSIDGTVYTDTQYF
TGTGCCAGTAGTATAGATGGGACTGTCTACACAGATACGCAGTATTTT
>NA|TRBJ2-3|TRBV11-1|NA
CASSPKPGVSTDTQYF
TGTGCCAGCAGCCCGAAGCCGGGGGTTAGCACAGATACGCAGTATTTT
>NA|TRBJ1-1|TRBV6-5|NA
CASSYSNWGGTEAFF
TGTGCCAGCAGTTACTCGAACTGGGGAGGCACTGAAGCTTTCTTT
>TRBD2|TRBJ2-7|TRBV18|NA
CASSPPRGGSYEQYF
TGTGCCAGCTCACCACCGCGGGGGGGGTCCTACGAGCAGTACTTC
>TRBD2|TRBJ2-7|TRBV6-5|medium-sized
CAITGTIKYYEQYF
TGTGCCATCACCGGGACTATCAAATACTACGAGCAGTACTTC
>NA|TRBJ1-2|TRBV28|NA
CASRTDRLLYGYTF
TGTGCCAGCAGAACAGACAGGCTTCTCTATGGCTACACCTTC
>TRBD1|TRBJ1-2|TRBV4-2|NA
CASSQPRGQGSYGYTF
TGTGCCAGCAGCCAGCCTAGGGGACAGGGATCCTATGGCTACACCTTC
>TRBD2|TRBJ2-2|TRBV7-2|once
CASTPGGGGLANTGELFF
TGTGCCAGCACCCCGGGCGGCGGGGGGCTCGCGAACACCGGGGAGCTGTTTTTT
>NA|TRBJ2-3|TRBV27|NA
CASSLGRPQVDTQYF
TGTGCCAGCAGTTTAGGGAGACCCCAGGTTGATACGCAGTATTTT
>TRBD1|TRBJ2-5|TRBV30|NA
CAWSPGTAEKTQYF
TGTGCCTGGAGTCCGGGGACAGCCGAAAAGACCCAGTACTTC
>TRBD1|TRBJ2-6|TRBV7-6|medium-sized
CASSLVPLDRPSSGANVLTF
TGTGCCAGCAGCTTAGTCCCCCTGGACAGGCCGAGCTCTGGGGCCAACGTCCTGACTTTC
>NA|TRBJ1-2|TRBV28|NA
CASSLKGHPYGYTF
TGTGCCAGCAGTTTAAAAGGACACCCTTATGGCTACACCTTC
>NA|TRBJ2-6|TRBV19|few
CATRVSGANVLTF
TGTGCCACACGGGTCTCTGGGGCCAACGTCCTGACTTTC
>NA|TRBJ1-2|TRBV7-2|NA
CASSLDGLGSSYTF
TGTGCCAGCAGCTTAGATGGACTCGGAAGCAGCTACACCTTC
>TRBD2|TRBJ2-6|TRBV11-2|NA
CASSLVGGRLSGANVLTF
TGTGCCAGCAGCTTAGTCGGGGGGAGGCTCTCTGGGGCCAACGTCCTGACTTTC
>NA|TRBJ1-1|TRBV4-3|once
CASSQESLNTEAFF
TGCGCCAGCAGCCAAGAGTCGTTGAACACTGAAGCTTTCTTT
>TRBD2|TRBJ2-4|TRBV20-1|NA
CSASSSGSVQYF
TGCAGTGCTAGTTCTAGCGGGAGTGTTCAGTACTTC
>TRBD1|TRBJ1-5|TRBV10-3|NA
CAIGDRRDQPQHF
TGTGCCATCGGGGACAGGAGGGATCAGCCCCAGCATTTT
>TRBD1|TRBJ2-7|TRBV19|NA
CASSIVGQTYEQYF
TGTGCCAGTAGTATTGTGGGACAGACATACGAGCAGTACTTC
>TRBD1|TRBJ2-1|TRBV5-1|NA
CASSLAGQGPYNEQFF
TGCGCCAGCAGCCTGGCGGGACAGGGACCCTACAATGAGCAGTTCTTC
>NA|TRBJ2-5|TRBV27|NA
CASSLIGTGAGTQYF
TGTGCCAGCAGTTTAATCGGGACTGGGGCGGGGACCCAGTACTTC
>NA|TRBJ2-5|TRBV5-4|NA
CASSSQGAVLGGTQYF
TGTGCCAGCAGTTCCCAAGGGGCGGTCCTGGGAGGGACCCAGTACTTC
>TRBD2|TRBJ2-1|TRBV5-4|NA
CASSLPGGLYNEQFF
TGTGCCAGCAGCTTGCCGGGGGGACTCTACAATGAGCAGTTCTTC
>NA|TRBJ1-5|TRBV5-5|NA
CASSLESGGWPQHF
TGTGCCAGCAGCTTGGAGTCGGGGGGCTGGCCCCAGCATTTT
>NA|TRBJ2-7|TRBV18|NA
CASSPRSGAGAYEQYF
TGTGCCAGCTCACCGCGGAGTGGGGCAGGCGCTTACGAGCAGTACTTC
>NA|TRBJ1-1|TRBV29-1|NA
CSARGQMNTEAFF
TGCAGCGCCCGAGGGCAAATGAACACTGAAGCTTTCTTT
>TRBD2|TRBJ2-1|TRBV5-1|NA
CASSLVASGGGDEQFF
TGCGCCAGCAGCTTGGTTGCTAGCGGGGGGGGCGATGAGCAGTTCTTC
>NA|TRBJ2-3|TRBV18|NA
CASSPSRGTDTQYF
TGTGCCAGCTCACCCTCCAGGGGAACAGATACGCAGTATTTT
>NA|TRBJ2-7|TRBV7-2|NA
CASSLEGTPGTEQYF
TGTGCCAGCAGCTTAGAGGGGACACCTGGCACCGAGCAGTACTTC
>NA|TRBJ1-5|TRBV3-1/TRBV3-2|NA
CASSGRAQRRNQPQHF
TGTGCCAGCAGCGGGCGGGCACAGAGGCGCAATCAGCCCCAGCATTTT
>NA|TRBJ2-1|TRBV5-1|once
CASSLVRVTSYNEQFF
TGCGCCAGCAGCTTGGTACGGGTGACCTCCTACAATGAGCAGTTCTTC
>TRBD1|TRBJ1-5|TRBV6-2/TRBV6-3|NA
CASSRRQGTDQPQHF
TGTGCCAGCAGCCGACGACAGGGGACAGATCAGCCCCAGCATTTT
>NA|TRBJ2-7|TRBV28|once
CASSATGLSYEQYF
TGTGCCAGCAGTGCCACAGGCCTCTCCTACGAGCAGTACTTC
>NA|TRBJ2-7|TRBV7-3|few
CASSLDYLGVEQYF
TGTGCCAGCAGCTTAGACTATCTAGGCGTGGAGCAGTACTTC
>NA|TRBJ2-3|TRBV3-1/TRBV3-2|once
CASSQDFSIVATDTQYF
TGTGCCAGCAGCCAAGATTTCTCGATAGTCGCCACAGATACGCAGTATTTT
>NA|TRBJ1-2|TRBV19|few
CASSIPGRLRDNYGYTF
TGTGCCAGTAGTATTCCCGGCAGACTAAGGGATAACTATGGCTACACCTTC
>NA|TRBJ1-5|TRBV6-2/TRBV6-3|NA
CASSYAGAQPQHF
TGTGCCAGCAGTTACGCGGGGGCCCAGCCCCAGCATTTT
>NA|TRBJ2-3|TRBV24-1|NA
CATSDLRGFGTDTQYF
TGTGCCACCAGTGATTTAAGGGGCTTTGGCACAGATACGCAGTATTTT
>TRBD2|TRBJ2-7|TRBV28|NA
CASRIAGGPYEQYF
TGTGCCAGCAGAATAGCGGGAGGGCCCTACGAGCAGTACTTC
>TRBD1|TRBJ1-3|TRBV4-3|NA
CASSQDSGQGNTIYF
TGCGCCAGCAGCCAAGATTCGGGACAGGGAAACACCATATATTTT
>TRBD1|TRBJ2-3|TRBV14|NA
CASSQELPGQGGTDTQYF
TGTGCCAGCAGCCAAGAACTCCCGGGACAGGGAGGCACAGATACGCAGTATTTT
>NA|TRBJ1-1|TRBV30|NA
CAWSPTENTEAFF
TGTGCCTGGAGCCCAACAGAAAACACTGAAGCTTTCTTT
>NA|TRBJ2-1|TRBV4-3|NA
CASSQDAGFRSYNEQFF
TGCGCCAGCAGCCAAGATGCGGGGTTCCGCTCCTACAATGAGCAGTTCTTC
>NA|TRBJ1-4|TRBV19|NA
CASSIAGGYNEKLFF
TGTGCCAGTAGTATAGCTGGGGGCTATAATGAAAAACTGTTTTTT
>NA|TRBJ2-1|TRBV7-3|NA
CASSSQGEQFF
TGTGCCAGCAGCTCCCAGGGTGAGCAGTTCTTC
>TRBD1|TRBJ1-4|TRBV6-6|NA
CASSLDRGNGEKLFF
TGTGCCAGCAGCCTCGACAGGGGTAATGGTGAAAAACTGTTTTTT
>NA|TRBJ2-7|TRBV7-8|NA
CASSLGRVGEQYF
TGTGCCAGCAGCTTGGGCAGGGTGGGCGAGCAGTACTTC
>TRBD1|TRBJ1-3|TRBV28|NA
CASSIRDRGPGNTIYF
TGTGCCAGCAGCATCCGGGACAGGGGGCCTGGAAACACCATATATTTT
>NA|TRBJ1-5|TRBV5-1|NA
CASSLTPGRYDQPQHF
TGCGCCAGCAGCTTGACCCCAGGCCGATATGATCAGCCCCAGCATTTT
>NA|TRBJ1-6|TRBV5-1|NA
CASSFDSYNSPLHF
TGCGCCAGCAGCTTCGACAGCTATAATTCACCCCTCCACTTT
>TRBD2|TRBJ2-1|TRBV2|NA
CASSDPGLAYVDEQFF
TGTGCCAGCAGTGACCCTGGACTAGCGTATGTCGATGAGCAGTTCTTC
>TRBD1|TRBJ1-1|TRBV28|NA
CASSLFMTGYTEAFF
TGTGCCAGCAGTTTATTTATGACAGGGTACACTGAAGCTTTCTTT
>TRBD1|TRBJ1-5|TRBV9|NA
CASSVGDRNQPQHF
TGTGCCAGCAGCGTAGGGGACAGAAATCAGCCCCAGCATTTT
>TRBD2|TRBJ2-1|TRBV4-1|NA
CASSQTSTSGATNEQFF
TGCGCCAGCAGCCAGACGAGCACTAGCGGGGCGACCAATGAGCAGTTCTTC
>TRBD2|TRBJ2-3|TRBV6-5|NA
CASSSGGAPDTQYF
TGTGCCAGCTCTTCGGGGGGGGCCCCAGATACGCAGTATTTT
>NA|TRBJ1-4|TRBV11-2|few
CASGQEAHNEKLFF
TGTGCCAGCGGTCAGGAGGCTCATAATGAAAAACTGTTTTTT